This T cell receptor (beta chain) stems from a study of blood T cell repertoires in COVID-19. Background on the study: Sites in the United States, Italy and Spain provided acute and convalescent COVID-19 samples. PBMCs, B-cell-depleted T cells, or T cells provided the cDNA or gDNA that made up the material.

In the original analysis: Reference gene primer amplification in the assay estimated nucleated cell counts. Some clones are missing from TCRdb's copy, which holds only in-frame ones; the method was immunoSEQ multiplex PCR. Clone size and V and J calls were adopted from that table, with D and trimming inferred from the DNA. The table lists approximately 120,000 clones, about four fifths of them singletons. This TCR came from a man aged 60 to 75 with acute or convalescent COVID-19. The sequencing sample was made of peripheral blood.

The CDR3 region has the DNA TGTGCCAGCAGGGCACAGGGACCCAATGGAAACACCATATATTTT. Protein product: CASRAQGPNGNTIYF. The genes are TRBV2 and TRBJ1-3; weak D call: TRBD1 (6 bases). Trimming took off 6 bases at V and 3 bases at J, with 15 bases between the two ends. CDR3 size: 15 residues. Germline V CDR1 and CDR2: SNHLY, FYNNEI.